This T cell receptor (beta chain) was recorded in a study of T cell repertoires in cytomegalovirus infection. Trimming removed 3 bases at V and 4 bases at J, with 9 bases between. The CDR3 covers 13 residues. Per the germline V gene, CDR1 is DFQATT and CDR2 is SNEGSKA (reference sequence). TCRdb recomputed calls from the reads with MiXCR, one row per CDR3 protein. This table has roughly 200,000 distinct CDR3 sequences, approximately 9.6% appearing once. Only a few counts were recorded for this clonotype. The sequencing input was PBMCs. The TCR comes from a human donor in good health (CMV status not recorded). Some clones in this sample may be carry-over from other donors' samples. The chain couples TRBV20-1 to TRBJ1-4; D is unresolved. This CDR3 is CSASQRVNEKLFF. The DNA for the CDR3 is TGCAGTGCTAGCCAGCGGGTTAATGAAAAACTGTTTTTT.